This TCR beta chain appears in the sequencing data of a study of OX40 agonist ivuxolimab in advanced cancers. The trim removed 6 bases at V and 4 bases at J, leaving 5 bases unmatched. The germline CDR1 and CDR2 sequences are MNHEY and SVGAGI. This CDR3 has 13 amino acids. Method: immunoSEQ multiplex PCR; TCRdb's copy keeps in-frame clones and lacks some. The sample records about 79,000 clones, about 88% being singletons. This clonotype was sampled from an adult with an advanced solid tumor such as melanoma, head and neck, liver or kidney cancer. This sample comprised CD4+ or CD8+ T cells sorted from blood, obtained in a trial of the OX40 agonist ivuxolimab. The chain combines TRBV6-5 with TRBJ2-7; TRBD1 agrees at 8 bases. Written as DNA, the CDR3 is TGTGCCAGCAGGTTAGACAGGGGATACGAGCAGTACTTC. Translated, it gives CASRLDRGYEQYF.